This entry features one T cell receptor beta chain sequence. These data come from a study of early T cells in non-severe SARS-CoV-2 infection. TCRdb re-analysed the 5' RACE reads in MiXCR, keeping a single row per CDR3 protein. The sample holds tens of thousands of distinct CDR3 sequences; about 15% are singletons and the top ten take around 5.8%. V gave up 6 bases and J gave up 9 bases, with 14 bases separating them. The CDR3 runs 13 residues. From germline, CDR1 is LNHDA and CDR2 SQIVND (reference sequence). The chain recombines TRBV19 with TRBJ2-2; D is possibly TRBD1 (6 bases). The sequenced material came from whole blood. This clonotype was obtained from an adult who was a healthcare worker with PCR-confirmed SARS-CoV-2 infection or an uninfected control (not recorded which). The CDR3 sequence is CASSMTRDRELFF. DNA for the CDR3: TGTGCCAGTAGCATGACCCGGGACAGGGAGCTGTTTTTT.